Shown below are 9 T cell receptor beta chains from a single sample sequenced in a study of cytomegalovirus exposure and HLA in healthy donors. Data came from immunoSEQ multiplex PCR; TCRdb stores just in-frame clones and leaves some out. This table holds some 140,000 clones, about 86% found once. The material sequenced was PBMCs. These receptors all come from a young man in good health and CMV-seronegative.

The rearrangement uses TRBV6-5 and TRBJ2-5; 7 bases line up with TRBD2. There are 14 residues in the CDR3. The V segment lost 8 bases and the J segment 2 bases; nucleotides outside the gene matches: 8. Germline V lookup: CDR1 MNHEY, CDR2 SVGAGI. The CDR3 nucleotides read TGTGCCAGCCAGTTGACTAGCACACAAGAGACCCAGTACTTC. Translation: CASQLTSTQETQYF.

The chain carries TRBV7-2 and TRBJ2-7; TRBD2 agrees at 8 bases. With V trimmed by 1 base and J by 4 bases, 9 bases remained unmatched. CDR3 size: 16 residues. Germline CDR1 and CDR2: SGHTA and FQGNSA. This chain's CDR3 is CASSLVRTGGPYEQYF. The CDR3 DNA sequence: TGTGCCAGCAGCTTAGTGAGGACGGGAGGGCCTTACGAGCAGTACTTC.

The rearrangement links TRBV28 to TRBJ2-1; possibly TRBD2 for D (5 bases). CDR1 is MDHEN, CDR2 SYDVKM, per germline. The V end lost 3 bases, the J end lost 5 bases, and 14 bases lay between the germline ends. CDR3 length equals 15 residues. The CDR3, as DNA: TGTGCCAGCAGTTTTTCTCGGGGAAACAACAATGAGCAGTTCTTC. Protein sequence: CASSFSRGNNNEQFF.

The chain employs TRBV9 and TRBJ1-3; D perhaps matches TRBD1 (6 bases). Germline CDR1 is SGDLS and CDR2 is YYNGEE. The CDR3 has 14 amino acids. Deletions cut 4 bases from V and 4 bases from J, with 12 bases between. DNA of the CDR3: TGTGCCAGCAGCCCCCCAGGGGCCGGAAACACCATATATTTT. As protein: CASSPPGAGNTIYF. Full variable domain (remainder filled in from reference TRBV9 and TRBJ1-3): DSGVTQTPKHLITATGQRVTLRCSPRSGDLSVYWYQQSLDQGLQFLIQYYNGEERAKGNILERFSAQQFPDLHSELNLSSLELGDSALYFCASSPPGAGNTIYFGEGSWLTVV.

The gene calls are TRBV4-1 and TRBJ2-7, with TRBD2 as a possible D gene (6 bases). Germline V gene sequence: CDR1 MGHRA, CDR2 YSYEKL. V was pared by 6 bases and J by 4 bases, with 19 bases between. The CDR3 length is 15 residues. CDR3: CASRARDLGGYEQYF. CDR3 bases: TGCGCCAGCAGGGCCCGGGACCTCGGGGGATACGAGCAGTACTTC.

The CDR3 DNA sequence: TGTGCCAGCACTCCGACAGGGAGGACTGAAGCTTTCTTT. Translation: CASTPTGRTEAFF. This chain uses TRBV2 with TRBJ1-1, with 7 bases identical to TRBD1. This CDR3 has 13 residues. The ends lost 7 bases at V and 5 bases at J; junction bases unmatched: 7. The germline V gene has CDR1 SNHLY and CDR2 FYNNEI. The full variable domain, in which reference TRBV2 and TRBJ1-1 provide the parts outside the CDR3, is EPEVTQTPSHQVTQMGQEVILRCVPISNHLYFYWYRQILGQKVEFLVSFYNNEISEKSEIFDDQFSVERPDGSNFTLKIRSTKLEDSAMYFCASTPTGRTEAFFGQGTRLTVV.

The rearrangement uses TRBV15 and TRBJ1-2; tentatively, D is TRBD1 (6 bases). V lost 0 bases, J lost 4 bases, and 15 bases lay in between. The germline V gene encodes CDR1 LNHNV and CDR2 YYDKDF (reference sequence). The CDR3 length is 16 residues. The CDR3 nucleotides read TGTGCCACCAGCAGAGATCCCGGGGGGCGCGTCTATGGCTACACCTTC. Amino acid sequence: CATSRDPGGRVYGYTF.

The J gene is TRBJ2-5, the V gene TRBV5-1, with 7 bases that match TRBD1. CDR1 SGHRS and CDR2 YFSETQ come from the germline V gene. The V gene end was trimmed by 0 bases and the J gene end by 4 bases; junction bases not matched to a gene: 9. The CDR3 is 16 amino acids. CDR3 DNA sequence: TGCGCCAGCAGCTTGGGACAGGGCAGGGGAGTAGAGACCCAGTACTTC. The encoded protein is CASSLGQGRGVETQYF.

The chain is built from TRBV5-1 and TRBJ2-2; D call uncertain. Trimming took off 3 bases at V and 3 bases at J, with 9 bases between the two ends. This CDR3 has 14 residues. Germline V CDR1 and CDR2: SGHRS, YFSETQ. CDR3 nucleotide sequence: TGCGCCAGCAGCTATGACATCTACACCGGGGAGCTGTTTTTT. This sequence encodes CASSYDIYTGELFF.